These 11 T cell receptor beta chains share one sample of origin, sequenced in a study of control samples from healthy donors and cancer patients. Sequencing was performed with immunoSEQ multiplex PCR; in TCRdb, only in-frame clones are kept and a portion is missing. The table has some 200,000 clones, 90% to 95% seen once. Sequencing was performed on blood. Receptors originate from a woman under 40 in good health.

As for this clone: At the DNA level, this CDR3 is encoded by other sequences in the same sample as well. The genes are TRBV5-1 and TRBJ2-7; D remains ambiguous. This CDR3 spans 12 amino acids. Deletions cut 3 bases from V and 0 bases from J, with 4 bases between. The germline gives CDR1 SGHRS, CDR2 YFSETQ. The DNA for the CDR3 is TGCGCCAGCAGCTCCGACTCCTACGAGCAGTACTTC. Protein product: CASSSDSYEQYF. Full variable domain (missing parts from reference TRBV5-1 and TRBJ2-7): KAGVTQTPRYLIKTRGQQVTLSCSPISGHRSVSWYQQTPGQGLQFLFEYFSETQRNKGNFPGRFSGRQFSNSRSEMNVSTLELGDSALYLCASSSDSYEQYFGPGTRLTVT.

The genes are TRBV6-6 and TRBJ1-4; TRBD1 aligns across 10 bases. The junction had 5 bases not matched to a gene; V was cut back by 2 bases and J by 8 bases. The V gene's germline CDR1 is MNHNY and CDR2 SVGAGI (reference sequence). The CDR3 runs to 15 residues. The CDR3 protein is CASSYPTGGIEKLFF. The CDR3 DNA sequence: TGTGCCAGCAGTTACCCGACAGGGGGCATAGAAAAACTGTTTTTT.

This chain joins TRBV29-1 and TRBJ1-2, with a possible D match to TRBD1 (6 bases). The CDR3 totals 14 residues. CDR1 is SQVTM and CDR2 is ANQGSEA in the germline V gene. The germline V and J ends were trimmed by 0 bases and 4 bases, with 12 bases remaining between them. DNA for the CDR3: TGCAGCGTTGAAGACGGGCAGGGGACCTATGGCTACACCTTC. Protein sequence: CSVEDGQGTYGYTF.

Here the CDR3 reads CASSPMNTGELFF. The CDR3 coding sequence is TGTGCCAGCTCACCGATGAACACCGGGGAGCTGTTTTTT. The chain uses TRBV18 and TRBJ2-2; D is ambiguous. CDR1 is KGHSH, CDR2 LQKENI, per germline. Trimming removed 3 bases at V and 1 base at J, with 3 bases between. This CDR3 region has 13 residues. Filled out from reference TRBV18 and TRBJ2-2, the complete variable domain reads NAGVMQNPRHLVRRRGQEARLRCSPMKGHSHVYWYRQLPEEGLKFMVYLQKENIIDESGMPKERFSAEFPKEGPSILRIQQVVRGDSAAYFCASSPMNTGELFFGEGSRLTVL.

The V and J genes are TRBV5-1 and TRBJ1-2, with 8 bases aligning to TRBD1. CDR3 length equals 11 residues. CDR1 is SGHRS, CDR2 YFSETQ, per germline. The trim removed 7 bases at V and 8 bases at J, leaving 4 bases unmatched. CDR3 DNA sequence: TGCGCCAGCGACAGGGGAAACGGCTACACCTTC. The encoded protein is CASDRGNGYTF.

This clone occurred once. The chain employs TRBV7-9 and TRBJ1-2, with TRBD1 as a possible D gene (6 bases). The germline V and J ends were trimmed by 2 bases and 5 bases, with 9 bases remaining between them. CDR3 length equals 13 residues. Looked up from germline, CDR1 is SEHNR and CDR2 is FQNEAQ (reference sequence). The CDR3 region has the DNA TGTGCCAGCAGCTTACTAGGGGGGTATGGCTACACCTTC. Translating it yields CASSLLGGYGYTF.

This chain connects TRBV11-3 to TRBJ2-1; no reliable D call. V lost 5 bases to trimming and J lost 3 bases, with 5 bases between them. Germline V gene sequence: CDR1 SGHNT, CDR2 YENEEA. This CDR3 has 12 amino acids. The CDR3 region is CASSKDYNEQFF. Written as DNA, the CDR3 is TGTGCCAGCAGCAAGGACTACAATGAGCAGTTCTTC.

The J gene is TRBJ2-3, the V gene TRBV3-1 (or the pseudogene TRBV3-2); 11 nucleotides align to TRBD2. The germline gives CDR1 LGHDT, CDR2 YNNKEL (reference sequence). The CDR3 is 17 residues long. J lost 3 bases, V lost 7 bases, and 12 bases had no gene match. DNA of the CDR3: TGTGCCAGCACCCCCGAATTAGCGGGAGGGCGGACAGATACGCAGTATTTT. Its translation: CASTPELAGGRTDTQYF.

There are a few counts of this clone. The rearrangement uses TRBV19 and TRBJ1-1, with 9 bases lining up with TRBD1. In germline, CDR1 is LNHDA, CDR2 SQIVND (reference sequence). V gave up 1 base and J gave up 0 bases; unmatched junction bases: 6. This CDR3 has 17 residues. CDR3 residues: CASSIGQGVLMNTEAFF. The CDR3 DNA follows: TGTGCCAGTAGTATAGGACAGGGGGTTTTGATGAACACTGAAGCTTTCTTT. Filled out from reference TRBV19 and TRBJ1-1, the complete variable domain reads DGGITQSPKYLFRKEGQNVTLSCEQNLNHDAMYWYRQDPGQGLRLIYYSQIVNDFQKGDIAEGYSVSREKKESFPLTVTSAQKNPTAFYLCASSIGQGVLMNTEAFFGQGTRLTVV.

The chain couples TRBV25-1 to TRBJ2-3, with D possibly being TRBD1 (5 bases). The germline V gene has CDR1 MGHDK and CDR2 SYGVNS. The CDR3 is 15 amino acids. Deletions cut 3 bases from V and 0 bases from J, with 10 bases between. The CDR3 protein is CASSDKGWSTDTQYF. The CDR3 DNA is TGTGCCAGCAGTGACAAGGGGTGGAGCACAGATACGCAGTATTTT.

The chain is built from TRBV13 and TRBJ1-3; weak D call: TRBD1 (6 bases). This CDR3 has 15 amino acids. The germline CDR1 and CDR2 sequences are PRHDT and FYEKMQ (reference sequence). V lost 6 bases and J 4 bases, leaving 16 bases between the germline ends. DNA for the CDR3: TGTGCCAGCAGAGCCCCCCCAGGGGACGGAAACACCATATATTTT. It yields the protein CASRAPPGDGNTIYF.